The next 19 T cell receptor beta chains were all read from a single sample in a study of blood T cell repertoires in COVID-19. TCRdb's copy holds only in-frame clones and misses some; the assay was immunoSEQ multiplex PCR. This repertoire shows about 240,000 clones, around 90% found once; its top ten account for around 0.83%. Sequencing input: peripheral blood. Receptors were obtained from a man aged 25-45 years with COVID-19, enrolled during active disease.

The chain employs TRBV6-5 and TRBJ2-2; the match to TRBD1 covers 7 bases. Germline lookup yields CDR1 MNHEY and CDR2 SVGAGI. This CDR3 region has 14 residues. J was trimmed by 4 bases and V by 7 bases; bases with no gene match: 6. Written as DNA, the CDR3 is TGTGCCAGCAACGTCGACAGGGCCACCGGGGAGCTGTTTTTT. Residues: CASNVDRATGELFF.

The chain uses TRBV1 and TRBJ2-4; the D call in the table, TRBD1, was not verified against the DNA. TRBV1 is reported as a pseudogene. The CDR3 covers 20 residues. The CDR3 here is CTSSQVGQGRNRRAKNIQYF. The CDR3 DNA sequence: TGCACCAGCAGCCAAGTTGGACAGGGAAGGAATAGAAGGGCCAAAAACATTCAGTACTTC.

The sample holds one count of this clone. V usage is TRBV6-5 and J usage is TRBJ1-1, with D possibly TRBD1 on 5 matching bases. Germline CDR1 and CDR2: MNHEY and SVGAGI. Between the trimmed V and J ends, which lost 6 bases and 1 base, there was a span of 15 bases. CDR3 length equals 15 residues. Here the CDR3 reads CASSPRQPTNTEAFF. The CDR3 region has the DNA TGTGCCAGCAGCCCACGACAGCCGACGAACACTGAAGCTTTCTTT.

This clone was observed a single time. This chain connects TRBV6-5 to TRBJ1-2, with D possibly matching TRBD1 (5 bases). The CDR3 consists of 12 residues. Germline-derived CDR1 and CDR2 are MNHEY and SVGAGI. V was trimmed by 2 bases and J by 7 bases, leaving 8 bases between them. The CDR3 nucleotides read TGTGCCAGCAGTTACCTGGGGGGTGGCTACACCTTC. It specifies CASSYLGGGYTF.

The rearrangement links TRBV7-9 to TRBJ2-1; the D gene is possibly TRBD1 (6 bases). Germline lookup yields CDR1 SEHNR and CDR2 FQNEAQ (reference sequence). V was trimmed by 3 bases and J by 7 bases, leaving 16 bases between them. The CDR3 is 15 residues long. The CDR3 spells CASSFDRIWRNEQFF. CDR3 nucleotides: TGTGCCAGCAGCTTCGACAGGATTTGGCGGAATGAGCAGTTCTTC.

The CDR3 nucleotides read TGTGCCAGCAGCTTATCCCCAGGGATCCGCGCGAACACCGGGGAGCTGTTTTTT. Translated: CASSLSPGIRANTGELFF. The genes are TRBV7-3 and TRBJ2-2; D may be TRBD1 (5 bases). CDR1 is SGHTA, CDR2 FQGTGA, per germline. V lost 2 bases to trimming and J lost 0 bases, with 16 bases between them. The CDR3 extends over 18 amino acids.

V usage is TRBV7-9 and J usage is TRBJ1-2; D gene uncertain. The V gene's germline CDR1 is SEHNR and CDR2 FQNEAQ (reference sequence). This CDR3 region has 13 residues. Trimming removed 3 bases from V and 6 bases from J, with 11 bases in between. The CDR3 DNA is TGTGCCAGCAGCTTTCGGGAGAATGATGGCTACACCTTC. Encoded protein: CASSFRENDGYTF.

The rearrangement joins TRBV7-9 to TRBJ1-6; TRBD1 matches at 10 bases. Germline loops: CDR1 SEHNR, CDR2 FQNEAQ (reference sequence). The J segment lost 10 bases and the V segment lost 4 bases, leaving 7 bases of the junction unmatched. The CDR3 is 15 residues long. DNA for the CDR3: TGTGCCAGCAGCTCCAACCGGGACAGGGGATCACCCCTCCACTTT. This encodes CASSSNRDRGSPLHF.

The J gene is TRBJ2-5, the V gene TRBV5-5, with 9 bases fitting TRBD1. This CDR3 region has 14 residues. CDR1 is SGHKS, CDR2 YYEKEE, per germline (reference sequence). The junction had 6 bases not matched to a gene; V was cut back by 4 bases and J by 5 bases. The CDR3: CASSQQGAVETQYF. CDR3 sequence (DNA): TGTGCCAGCAGCCAACAGGGGGCTGTGGAGACCCAGTACTTC.

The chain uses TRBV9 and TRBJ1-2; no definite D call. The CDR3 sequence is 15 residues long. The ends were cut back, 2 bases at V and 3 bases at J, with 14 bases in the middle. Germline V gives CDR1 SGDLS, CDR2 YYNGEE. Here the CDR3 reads CASSVYGVEDYGYTF. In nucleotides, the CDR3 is TGTGCCAGCAGCGTTTACGGGGTAGAAGACTATGGCTACACCTTC.

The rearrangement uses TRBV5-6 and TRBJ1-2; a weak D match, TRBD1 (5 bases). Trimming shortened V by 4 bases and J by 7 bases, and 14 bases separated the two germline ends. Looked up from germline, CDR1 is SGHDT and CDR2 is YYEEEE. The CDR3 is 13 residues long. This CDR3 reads CASSPGGGSGYTF. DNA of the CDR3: TGTGCCAGCAGCCCGGGGGGTGGAAGTGGCTACACCTTC.

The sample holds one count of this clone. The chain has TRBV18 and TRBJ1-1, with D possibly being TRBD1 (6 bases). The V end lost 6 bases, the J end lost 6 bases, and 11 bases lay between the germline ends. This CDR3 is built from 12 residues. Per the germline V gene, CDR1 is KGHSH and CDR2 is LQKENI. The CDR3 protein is CASSLDRSEAFF. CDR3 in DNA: TGTGCCAGCTCGCTAGACAGGTCTGAAGCTTTCTTT.

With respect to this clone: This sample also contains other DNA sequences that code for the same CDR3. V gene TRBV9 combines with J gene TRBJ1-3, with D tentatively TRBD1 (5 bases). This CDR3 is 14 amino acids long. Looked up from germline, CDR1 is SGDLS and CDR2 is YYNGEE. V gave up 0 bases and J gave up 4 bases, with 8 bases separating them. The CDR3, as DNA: TGTGCCAGCAGCGTAGACAGGACGGGAAACACCATATATTTT. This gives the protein CASSVDRTGNTIYF.

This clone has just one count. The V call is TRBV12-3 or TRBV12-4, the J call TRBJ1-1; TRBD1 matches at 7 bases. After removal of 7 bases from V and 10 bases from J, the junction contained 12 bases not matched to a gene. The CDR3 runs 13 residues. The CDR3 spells CASTPGSGGTAFF. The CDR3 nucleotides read TGTGCCAGCACCCCGGGGTCAGGGGGTACAGCTTTCTTT.

Here the CDR3 DNA reads TGTGCCAGCAGCTTGGTCGGCGGGGGGGCCTCGGATACGCAGTATTTT. This encodes CASSLVGGGASDTQYF. This sequence joins TRBV5-4 and TRBJ2-3, with TRBD2 matching over 9 bases. CDR1 SGHNT and CDR2 YYREEE come from the germline V gene (reference sequence). This CDR3 region has 16 residues. V gave up 0 bases and J gave up 6 bases; unmatched junction bases: 8.

The CDR3 reads CASSLKGVTEAFF. In DNA form, the CDR3 reads TGTGCCAGCAGTTTAAAGGGGGTAACTGAAGCTTTCTTT. The chain couples TRBV12-3 or TRBV12-4 to TRBJ1-1, with D possibly matching TRBD1 (6 bases). Deletions cut 2 bases from V and 5 bases from J, with 9 bases between. This CDR3 has 13 amino acids.

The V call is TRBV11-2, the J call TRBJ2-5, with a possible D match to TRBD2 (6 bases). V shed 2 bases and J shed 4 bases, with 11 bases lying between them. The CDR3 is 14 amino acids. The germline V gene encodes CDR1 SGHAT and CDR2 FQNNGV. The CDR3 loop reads CASSLLSSGETQYF. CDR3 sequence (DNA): TGTGCCAGCAGCTTATTGAGTAGCGGAGAGACCCAGTACTTC.

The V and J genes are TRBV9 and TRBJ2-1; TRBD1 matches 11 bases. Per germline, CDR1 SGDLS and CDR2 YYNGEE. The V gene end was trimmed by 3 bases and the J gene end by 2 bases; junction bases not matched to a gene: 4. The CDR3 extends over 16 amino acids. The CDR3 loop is CASSAQGQGAYNEQFF. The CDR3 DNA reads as TGTGCCAGCAGCGCACAGGGACAGGGGGCCTACAATGAGCAGTTCTTC.

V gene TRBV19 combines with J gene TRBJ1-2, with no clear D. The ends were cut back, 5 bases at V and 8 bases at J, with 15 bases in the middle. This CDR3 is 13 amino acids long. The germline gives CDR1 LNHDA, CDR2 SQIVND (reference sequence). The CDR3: CASSVTTIPGYTF. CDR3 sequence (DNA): TGTGCCAGTAGTGTAACCACAATTCCAGGCTACACCTTC.